The clone carrying this T cell receptor (beta chain) has ten or more counts. Its antigen is still unknown. TCRdb re-called clones via MiXCR from the PCR reads. The table lists 25,000 to 30,000 clones, around 25% of them singletons. No treatment of any kind had been given to any patient before thyroid surgery. This sample was taken from a study of metastatic and nonmetastatic thyroid tumors. The study's findings and limits: As reported, TCR beta diversity in blood and tumor was significantly higher in malignant thyroid tumors than in benign nodules.

Germline V CDR1 and CDR2: SGHAT, FQNNGV. Losses at the gene ends were 0 bases for V and 8 bases for J; bases not matched to a gene: 9. This CDR3 has 15 residues. The rearrangement uses TRBV11-2 and TRBJ1-2; 7 nucleotides line up with TRBD1. The clonotype was recovered from a female donor with papillary thyroid cancer or a benign thyroid nodule (not recorded which). Some clones in this sample may be carry-over from other donors' samples. Sequencing was performed on blood. The DNA for the CDR3 is TGTGCCAGCAGCTTAGATCTGGCAGGGGGGGTCGGCTACACCTTC. Its translation: CASSLDLAGGVGYTF.